A selection of T cell receptor beta chains follows, all from one sample in a study of identical twins. TCRdb re-called the 5' RACE reads through MiXCR, storing one row per CDR3 protein. The sample consists of about 190,000 distinct CDR3 sequences, about 16% of them appearing once. This sample also belongs to another study, concerning T cells expressing NK-cell markers.

The sequenced sample consisted of CD8+ T cells sorted from blood. These receptors all come from a woman aged 18-35 years in good health. Both conserved end residues are part of each CDR3. The D gene is left open where the match is weak. The listing skips clone size in some rows; elsewhere it reads once, few, many or a size class.

NA	NA	TRBV12-3/TRBV12-4	TRBJ2-1	CASSFVLTEQFF	TGTGCCAGCAGTTTTGTATTAACTGAGCAGTTCTTC
many	NA	TRBV7-9	TRBJ2-3	CASSLAQDTQYF	TGTGCCAGCAGCTTAGCGCAGGATACGCAGTATTTT
NA	NA	TRBV6-4	TRBJ2-2	CASSAFLNTGELFF	TGTGCCAGCAGTGCCTTCTTAAACACCGGGGAGCTGTTTTTT
few	NA	TRBV7-9	TRBJ2-1	CASSLESDEQFF	TGTGCCAGCAGCTTAGAATCGGATGAGCAGTTCTTC
few	NA	TRBV5-1	TRBJ2-7	CASSSTGIPLHEQYF	TGCGCCAGCAGCTCCACAGGAATCCCCCTGCACGAGCAGTACTTC
NA	TRBD2	TRBV6-5	TRBJ2-1	CASSYSISGNEQFF	TGTGCCAGCAGTTACTCGATTAGCGGGAATGAGCAGTTCTTC
few	NA	TRBV7-9	TRBJ2-7	CASSLGGPPIYF	TGTGCCAGCAGCTTAGGAGGACCTCCTATATACTTC
NA	NA	TRBV6-2/TRBV6-3	TRBJ1-2	CASSSGGRGYTF	TGTGCCAGCAGTTCCGGCGGACGCGGCTACACCTTC
many	NA	TRBV12-3/TRBV12-4	TRBJ2-5	CASSLVDTETQYF	TGTGCCAGCAGCCTAGTGGACACAGAGACCCAGTACTTC
few	TRBD2	TRBV14	TRBJ2-7	CASSQDGLAAYEQYF	TGTGCCAGCAGCCAAGATGGACTAGCGGCGTACGAGCAGTACTTC
NA	NA	TRBV12-5	TRBJ2-7	CASGSDTYEQYF	TGTGCTAGTGGTTCGGACACCTACGAGCAGTACTTC
few	NA	TRBV12-3/TRBV12-4	TRBJ2-1	CASSSGTFQFF	TGTGCCAGCAGCTCCGGGACTTTTCAGTTCTTC
NA	NA	TRBV6-1	TRBJ2-5	CASSANGGARETQYF	TGTGCCAGCAGCGCCAACGGCGGGGCCCGAGAGACCCAGTACTTC
many	NA	TRBV10-3	TRBJ2-2	CAIRTGEAGELFF	TGTGCCATCAGGACGGGAGAGGCCGGGGAGCTGTTTTTT
NA	NA	TRBV7-9	TRBJ2-5	CASSLPREKGFQETQYF	TGTGCCAGCAGCTTACCGAGGGAAAAGGGGTTCCAAGAGACCCAGTACTTC
many	TRBD1	TRBV20-1	TRBJ2-1	CSAPGRDSLNEQFF	TGCAGTGCCCCCGGTCGGGACAGCCTAAATGAGCAGTTCTTC
few	TRBD2	TRBV20-1	TRBJ2-7	CSAMGGERSGEQYF	TGCAGTGCTATGGGAGGGGAACGGTCTGGGGAGCAGTACTTC
NA	NA	TRBV11-2	TRBJ1-1	CASSLDFTRTEAFF	TGTGCCAGCAGCTTAGATTTCACAAGGACTGAAGCTTTCTTT
many	TRBD1	TRBV29-1	TRBJ2-1	CSVGGQDSYNEQFF	TGCAGCGTTGGAGGACAGGATAGTTACAATGAGCAGTTCTTC
NA	NA	TRBV7-9	TRBJ2-7	CASSVRVYEQYF	TGTGCCAGCAGCGTCCGGGTTTACGAGCAGTACTTC
NA	NA	TRBV27	TRBJ2-3	CASSLLADTDTQYF	TGTGCCAGCAGTTTATTGGCGGACACAGATACGCAGTATTTT
few	TRBD2	TRBV9	TRBJ2-1	CASSVASGGYNEQFF	TGTGCCAGCAGCGTAGCCAGCGGGGGTTACAATGAGCAGTTCTTC
NA	NA	TRBV29-1	TRBJ1-4	CSVEETMGEKLFF	TGCAGCGTTGAAGAGACCATGGGTGAAAAACTGTTTTTT
few	NA	TRBV5-1	TRBJ2-1	CASREQTFYNEQFF	TGCGCCAGCAGAGAGCAAACTTTCTACAATGAGCAGTTCTTC
many	NA	TRBV29-1	TRBJ2-1	CSVVGRDGYNEQFF	TGCAGCGTTGTGGGGCGGGACGGTTACAATGAGCAGTTCTTC
NA	NA	TRBV6-2/TRBV6-3	TRBJ2-1	CASSYLTGLNEQFF	TGTGCCAGCAGTTACTTAACAGGGTTGAATGAGCAGTTCTTC
few	NA	TRBV7-9	TRBJ1-1	CASSEGRANTEAFF	TGTGCCAGCAGCGAGGGACGGGCGAACACTGAAGCTTTCTTT
NA	NA	TRBV5-6	TRBJ1-1	CASSLAGTSIKSGAFF	TGTGCCAGCAGCTTGGCAGGGACGTCGATTAAGAGCGGAGCTTTCTTT
NA	TRBD2	TRBV20-1	TRBJ2-1	CSARGRSGRANEQFF	TGCAGTGCTAGAGGGCGTAGCGGGAGGGCCAATGAGCAGTTCTTC